These 3 T cell receptor beta chains originate from one sample sequenced in a study of regulatory T cells in long-lasting Graves disease. With iRepertoire HTBI primers and Arm-PCR of CDR3 regions, TCR beta libraries were built. One entry per CDR3 protein results from TCRdb running MiXCR on the multiplex PCR reads. The sample consists of 350,000 to 400,000 distinct CDR3 sequences, 15% to 20% of them appearing once. Time point noted: newly diagnosed GD, antithyroid drugs for less than 3 months. Scientists built the TCR library using RNA that was extracted from PBMCs. The same data also went into a second study, on T cells in Graves' hyperthyroidism and ophthalmopathy.

The specimen was peripheral blood mononuclear cells (PBMCs), collected at new diagnosis, from a patient treated with antithyroid drugs. Receptors were obtained from a woman younger than 35 with Graves disease.

The genes are TRBV3-1 and TRBJ2-1, with D perhaps TRBD1 (5 bases). Trimming cost V 1 base and J 4 bases, with 8 bases left between them. Germline CDR1 LGHDT, CDR2 YNNKEL (reference sequence). The CDR3 totals 14 residues. The CDR3 spells CASSQVRQYNEQFF. As DNA, the CDR3 is TGTGCCAGCAGCCAAGTAAGACAGTACAATGAGCAGTTCTTC.

This clonotype has at least ten counts. This rearrangement joins TRBV10-3 to TRBJ1-5; D unclear. V lost 2 bases and J lost 0, with 11 bases in between. The germline V gene has CDR1 ENHRY and CDR2 SYGVKD. CDR3 length: 16 residues. CDR3 protein: CAISETARDSNQPQHF. For the CDR3, the DNA is TGTGCCATCAGTGAGACGGCTCGGGATAGCAATCAGCCCCAGCATTTT.

Comments on this clonotype: This may be a read error, as it is one base from a much larger clone. J is TRBJ2-1 and V is TRBV12-3 or TRBV12-4, with a tentative D call TRBD2 (6 bases). There are 18 residues in the CDR3. Trimming cost V 5 bases and J 2 bases, with 22 bases left between them. CDR3 coding DNA: TGTGCCAGCAGTCCTGGGACTGGCGGGAACCAACCCTACAATGAGCAGTTCTTC. Residues: CASSPGTGGNQPYNEQFF.